What follows describes a single T cell receptor (beta chain). These data come from a study of blood T cell repertoires in COVID-19. Study overall: Donors in the United States, Italy and Spain gave samples during acute or convalescent COVID-19.

The V gene's germline CDR1 is SGHTA and CDR2 FQGNSA. The CDR3 has 14 residues. The trim removed 6 bases at V and 4 bases at J, leaving 6 bases unmatched. Sequencing used immunoSEQ multiplex PCR; TCRdb keeps in-frame clones, though not all of them. The sample contains about 150,000 clones, over 80% of which appear only once. Enrolled through a virtual design, the participants were between roughly 18 and 95 years of age and came from about two dozen US areas. Clinical history reported by participants formed the basis on which cohorts were assigned. A PCR-confirmed or clinician-diagnosed COVID-19 case had contacted exposed participants within 2 weeks of entry.

The chain has TRBV7-2 and TRBJ1-3; 7 bases agree with TRBD1. The receptor's source is a man in his 70s who had been exposed to COVID-19. The sequencing sample was made of PBMCs or T cells enriched from blood (not recorded which). The chain's CDR3 is CASRPTGTGNTIYF. DNA of the CDR3: TGTGCCAGCAGACCGACAGGGACCGGAAACACCATATATTTT.